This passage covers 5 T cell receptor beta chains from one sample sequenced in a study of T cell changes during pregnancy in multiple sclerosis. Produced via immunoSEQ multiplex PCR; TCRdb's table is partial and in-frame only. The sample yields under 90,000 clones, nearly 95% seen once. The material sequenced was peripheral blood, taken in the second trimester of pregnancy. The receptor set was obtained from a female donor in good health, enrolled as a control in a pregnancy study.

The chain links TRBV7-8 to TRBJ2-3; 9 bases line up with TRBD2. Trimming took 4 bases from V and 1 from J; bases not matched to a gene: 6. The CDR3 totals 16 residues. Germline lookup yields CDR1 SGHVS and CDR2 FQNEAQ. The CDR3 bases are TGTGCCAGCAGCTCAGTAGCGGGAGAGGGCACAGATACGCAGTATTTT. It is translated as CASSSVAGEGTDTQYF.

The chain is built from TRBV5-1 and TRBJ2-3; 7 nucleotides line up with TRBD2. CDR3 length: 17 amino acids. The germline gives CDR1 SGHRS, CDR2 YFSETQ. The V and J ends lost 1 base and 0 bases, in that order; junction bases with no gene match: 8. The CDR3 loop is CASSLLTGGRSTDTQYF. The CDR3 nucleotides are TGCGCCAGCAGCTTGTTAACGGGAGGAAGGAGCACAGATACGCAGTATTTT. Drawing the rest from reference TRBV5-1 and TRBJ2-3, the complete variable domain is KAGVTQTPRYLIKTRGQQVTLSCSPISGHRSVSWYQQTPGQGLQFLFEYFSETQRNKGNFPGRFSGRQFSNSRSEMNVSTLELGDSALYLCASSLLTGGRSTDTQYFGPGTRLTVL.

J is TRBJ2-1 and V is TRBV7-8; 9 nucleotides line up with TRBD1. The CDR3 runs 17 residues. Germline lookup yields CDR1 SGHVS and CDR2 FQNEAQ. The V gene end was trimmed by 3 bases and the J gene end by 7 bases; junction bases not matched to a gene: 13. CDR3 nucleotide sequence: TGTGCCAGCAGCTTCTGGCGAACCGGGACAGGGACGAATGAGCAGTTCTTC. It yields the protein CASSFWRTGTGTNEQFF.

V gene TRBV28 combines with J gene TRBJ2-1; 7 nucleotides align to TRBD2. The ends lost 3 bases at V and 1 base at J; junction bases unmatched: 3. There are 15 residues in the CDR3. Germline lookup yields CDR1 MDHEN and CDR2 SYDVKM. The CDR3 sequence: CASSFGGVSYNEQFF. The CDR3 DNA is TGTGCCAGCAGTTTTGGGGGGGTGTCCTACAATGAGCAGTTCTTC.

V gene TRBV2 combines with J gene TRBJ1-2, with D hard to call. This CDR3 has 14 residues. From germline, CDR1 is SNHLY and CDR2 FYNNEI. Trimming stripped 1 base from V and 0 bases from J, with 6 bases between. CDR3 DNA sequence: TGTGCCAGCAGTGAAGTTTCAGCTAACTATGGCTACACCTTC. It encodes CASSEVSANYGYTF.